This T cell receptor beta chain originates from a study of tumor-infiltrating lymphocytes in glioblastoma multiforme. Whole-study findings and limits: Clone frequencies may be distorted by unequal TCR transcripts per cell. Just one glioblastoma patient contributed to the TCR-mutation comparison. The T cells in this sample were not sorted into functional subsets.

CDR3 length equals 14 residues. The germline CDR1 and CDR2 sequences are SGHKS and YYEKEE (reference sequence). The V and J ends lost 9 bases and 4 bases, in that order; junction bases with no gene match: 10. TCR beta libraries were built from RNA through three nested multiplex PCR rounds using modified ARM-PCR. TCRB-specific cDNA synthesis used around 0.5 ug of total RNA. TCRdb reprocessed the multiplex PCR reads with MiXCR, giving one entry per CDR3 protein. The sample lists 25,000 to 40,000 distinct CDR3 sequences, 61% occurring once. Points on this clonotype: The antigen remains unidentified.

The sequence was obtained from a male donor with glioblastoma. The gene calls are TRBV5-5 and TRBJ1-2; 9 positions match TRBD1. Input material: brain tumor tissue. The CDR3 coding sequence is TGTGCCAACAATGACAGGGGGTCGCTCTATGGCTACACCTTC. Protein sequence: CANNDRGSLYGYTF.